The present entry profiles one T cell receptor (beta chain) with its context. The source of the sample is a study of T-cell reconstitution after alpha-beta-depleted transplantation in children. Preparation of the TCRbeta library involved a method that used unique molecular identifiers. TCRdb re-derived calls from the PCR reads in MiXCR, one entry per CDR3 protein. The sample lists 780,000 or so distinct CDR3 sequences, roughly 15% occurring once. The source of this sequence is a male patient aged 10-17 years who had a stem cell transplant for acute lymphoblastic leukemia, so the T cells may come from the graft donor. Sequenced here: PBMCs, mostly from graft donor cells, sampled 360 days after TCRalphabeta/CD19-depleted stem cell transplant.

CDR3 amino acids: CASSLDLGTEAFF. The DNA for the CDR3 is TGCGCCAGCAGCTTGGATCTGGGGACTGAAGCTTTCTTT. The chain recombines TRBV5-1 with TRBJ1-1; D uncertain. The CDR3 has 13 residues. V was trimmed by 0 bases and J by 5 bases, leaving 8 bases between them. Germline loops: CDR1 SGHRS, CDR2 YFSETQ.